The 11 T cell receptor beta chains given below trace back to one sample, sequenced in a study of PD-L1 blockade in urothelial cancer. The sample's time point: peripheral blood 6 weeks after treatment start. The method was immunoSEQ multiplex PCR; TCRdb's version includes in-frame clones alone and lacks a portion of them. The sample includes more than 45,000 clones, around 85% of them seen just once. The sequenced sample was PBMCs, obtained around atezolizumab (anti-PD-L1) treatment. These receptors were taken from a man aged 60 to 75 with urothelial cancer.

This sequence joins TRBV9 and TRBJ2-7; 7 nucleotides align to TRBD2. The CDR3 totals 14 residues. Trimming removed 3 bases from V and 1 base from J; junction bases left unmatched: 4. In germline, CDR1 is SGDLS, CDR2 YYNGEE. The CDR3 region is CASSAGGLSYEQYF. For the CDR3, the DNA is TGTGCCAGCAGCGCCGGGGGGTTATCCTACGAGCAGTACTTC.

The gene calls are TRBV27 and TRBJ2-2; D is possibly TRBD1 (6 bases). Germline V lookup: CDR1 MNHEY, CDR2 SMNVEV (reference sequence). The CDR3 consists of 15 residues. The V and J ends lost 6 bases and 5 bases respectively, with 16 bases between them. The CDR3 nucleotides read TGTGCCAGCAGCCGTCCAAAGGGGGAGACCGGGGAGCTGTTTTTT. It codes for CASSRPKGETGELFF.

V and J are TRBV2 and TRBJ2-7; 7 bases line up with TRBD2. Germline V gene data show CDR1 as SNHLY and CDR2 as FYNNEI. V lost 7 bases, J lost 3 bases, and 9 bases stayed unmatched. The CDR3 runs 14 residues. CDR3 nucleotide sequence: TGTGCCAGCAAGGTTGGTGGGGAGGGCTACGAGCAGTACTTC. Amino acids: CASKVGGEGYEQYF. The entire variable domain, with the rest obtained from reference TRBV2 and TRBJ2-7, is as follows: EPEVTQTPSHQVTQMGQEVILRCVPISNHLYFYWYRQILGQKVEFLVSFYNNEISEKSEIFDDQFSVERPDGSNFTLKIRSTKLEDSAMYFCASKVGGEGYEQYFGPGTRLTVT.

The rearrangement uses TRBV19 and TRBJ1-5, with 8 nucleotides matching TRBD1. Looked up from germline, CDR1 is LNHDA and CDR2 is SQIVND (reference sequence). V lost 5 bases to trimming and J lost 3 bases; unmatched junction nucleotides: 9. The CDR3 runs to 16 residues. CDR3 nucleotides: TGTGCCAGTAGTCCTAGGGACAGGACTACCAATCAGCCCCAGCATTTT. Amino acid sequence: CASSPRDRTTNQPQHF.

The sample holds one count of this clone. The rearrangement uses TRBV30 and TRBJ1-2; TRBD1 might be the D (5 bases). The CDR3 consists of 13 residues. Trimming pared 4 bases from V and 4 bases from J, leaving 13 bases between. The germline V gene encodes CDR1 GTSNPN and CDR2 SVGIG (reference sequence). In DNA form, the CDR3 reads TGTGCCTGGAAAAGAGACAGACCCTATGGCTACACCTTC. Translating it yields CAWKRDRPYGYTF.

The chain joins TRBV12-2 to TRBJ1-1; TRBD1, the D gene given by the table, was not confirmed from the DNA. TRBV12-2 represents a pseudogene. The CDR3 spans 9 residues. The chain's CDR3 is CASRDTYKF. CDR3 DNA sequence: TGTGCAAGTCGGGACACCTATAAATTT.

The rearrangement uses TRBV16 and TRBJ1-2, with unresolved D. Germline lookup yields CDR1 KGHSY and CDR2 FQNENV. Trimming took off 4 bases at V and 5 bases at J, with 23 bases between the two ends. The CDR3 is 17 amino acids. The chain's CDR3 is CASSPRDSAPRPYGYTF. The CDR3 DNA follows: TGTGCCAGCAGCCCTCGAGACTCCGCTCCACGGCCTTATGGCTACACCTTC.

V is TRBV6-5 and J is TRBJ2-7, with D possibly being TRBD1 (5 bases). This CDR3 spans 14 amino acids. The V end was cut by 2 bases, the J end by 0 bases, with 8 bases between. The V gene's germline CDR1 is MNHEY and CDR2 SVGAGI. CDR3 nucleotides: TGTGCCAGCAGTTACGGGGCGAACTCCTACGAGCAGTACTTC. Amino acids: CASSYGANSYEQYF.

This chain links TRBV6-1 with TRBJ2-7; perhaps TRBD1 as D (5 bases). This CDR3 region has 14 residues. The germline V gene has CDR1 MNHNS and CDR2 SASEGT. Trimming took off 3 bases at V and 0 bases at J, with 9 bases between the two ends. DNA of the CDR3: TGTGCCAGCAGTGACCAGGGTCTCTCCTACGAGCAGTACTTC. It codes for CASSDQGLSYEQYF.

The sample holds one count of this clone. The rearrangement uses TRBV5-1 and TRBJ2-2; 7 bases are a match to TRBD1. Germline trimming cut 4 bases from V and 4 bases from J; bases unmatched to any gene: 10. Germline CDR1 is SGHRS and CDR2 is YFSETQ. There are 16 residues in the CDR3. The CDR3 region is CASSPTRDSPTGELFF. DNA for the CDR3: TGCGCCAGCAGCCCTACTCGGGACAGTCCCACCGGGGAGCTGTTTTTT.

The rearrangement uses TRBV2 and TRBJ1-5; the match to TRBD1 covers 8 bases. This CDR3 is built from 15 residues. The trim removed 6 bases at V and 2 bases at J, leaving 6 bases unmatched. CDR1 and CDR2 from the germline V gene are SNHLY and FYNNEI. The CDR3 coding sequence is TGTGCCAGCAGAGGACGACAGGGGCGCAATCAGCCCCAGCATTTT. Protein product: CASRGRQGRNQPQHF.